This T cell receptor beta chain was identified in a study of shared clonotypes between healthy human individuals. Notes on the study in general: Naive subsets generally exceeded memory subsets in estimated richness. The diversity represented, both genetic and in exposure history, was limited by few donors.

The V gene lost 0 bases and the J gene lost 1 base, with 5 bases spanning the gap. CDR1 is SGDLS and CDR2 is YYNGEE in the germline V gene. The CDR3 contains 15 residues. Notes on this clone: The antigen remains unidentified. The sample contains more than one DNA sequence encoding this CDR3.

Sequencing used immunoSEQ multiplex PCR; TCRdb keeps in-frame clones, though not all of them. Of some 1.5 million clones detected, more than 95% appear once; the ten largest clones hold 1% to 1.5%. This chain joins TRBV9 and TRBJ2-6; D is unresolved. The sample consisted of naive CD4+ T cells sorted from blood. Subset described: CD45RA+ positively selected. The TCR originated in a man aged 25-45 years in good health. The CDR3 region is CASSVGISGANVLTF. The CDR3 DNA reads TGTGCCAGCAGCGTAGGTATTTCTGGGGCCAACGTCCTGACTTTC.